This TCR beta chain came from a study of shared clonotypes between healthy human individuals. Remarks on this clone: The antigen is unknown.

The repertoire was sequenced with immunoSEQ multiplex PCR; TCRdb's copy has only in-frame clones and lacks some. The top ten hold 0.1% to 0.15% of the sample, which has 2 million or so clones, roughly 94% seen once. The V gene lost 2 bases and the J gene lost 2 bases, with 10 bases spanning the gap. This CDR3 region has 15 residues. Germline V gene sequence: CDR1 MGHRA, CDR2 YSYEKL. Study-wide points: Rarefaction analysis demonstrated incomplete sorted-subset sequencing notwithstanding large depth.

This clonotype was obtained from a man aged 18 to 30 in good health. The rearrangement uses TRBV4-1 and TRBJ1-5; D uncertain. What was sequenced was naive CD4+ T cells sorted from blood. Subset reported: CD45RA+ positively selected. The CDR3 sequence is CASSQMAWGNQPQHF. CDR3 coding DNA: TGCGCCAGCAGCCAAATGGCCTGGGGCAATCAGCCCCAGCATTTT.